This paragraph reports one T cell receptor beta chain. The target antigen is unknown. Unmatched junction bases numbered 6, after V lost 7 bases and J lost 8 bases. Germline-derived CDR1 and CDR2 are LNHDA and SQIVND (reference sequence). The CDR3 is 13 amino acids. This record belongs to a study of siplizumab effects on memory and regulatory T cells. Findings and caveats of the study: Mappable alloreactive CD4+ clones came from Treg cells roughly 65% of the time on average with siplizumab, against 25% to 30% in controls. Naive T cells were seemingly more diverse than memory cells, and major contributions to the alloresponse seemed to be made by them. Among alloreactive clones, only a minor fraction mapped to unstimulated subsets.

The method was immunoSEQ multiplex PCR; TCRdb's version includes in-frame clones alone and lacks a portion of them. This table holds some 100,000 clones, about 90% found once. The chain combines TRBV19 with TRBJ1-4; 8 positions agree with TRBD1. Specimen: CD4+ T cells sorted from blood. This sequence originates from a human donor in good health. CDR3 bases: TGTGCCAGTAACCCGGGACAGGCGGAAAAACTGTTTTTT. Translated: CASNPGQAEKLFF.